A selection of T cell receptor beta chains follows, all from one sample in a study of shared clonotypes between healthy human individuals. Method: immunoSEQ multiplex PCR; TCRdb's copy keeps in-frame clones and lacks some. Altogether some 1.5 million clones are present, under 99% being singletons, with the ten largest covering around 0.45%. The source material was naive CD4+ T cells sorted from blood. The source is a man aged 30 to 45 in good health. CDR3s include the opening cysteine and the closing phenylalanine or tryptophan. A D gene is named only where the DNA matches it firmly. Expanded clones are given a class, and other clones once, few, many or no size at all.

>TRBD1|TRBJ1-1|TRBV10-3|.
TGTGCCATCAGTGCGACCGGGACAGGTGTCGCTGAAGCTTTCTTT
CAISATGTGVAEAFF
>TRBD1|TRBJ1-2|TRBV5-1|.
TGCGCCAGCAGCGATAGGACAGGGGGCGGTAACTATGGCTACACCTTC
CASSDRTGGGNYGYTF
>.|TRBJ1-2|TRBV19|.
TGTGCCAGTAGTATTGGACAGACCTATGGCTACACCTTC
CASSIGQTYGYTF
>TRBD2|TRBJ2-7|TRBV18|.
TGTGCCAGCTCACCACCGAGGTTCGCTAGCGGGAAATTCCCCTCCGAGCAGTACTTC
CASSPPRFASGKFPSEQYF
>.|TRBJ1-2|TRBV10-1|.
TGCGCCAGCAGTGACGGGGGGTCCTATGGCTACACCTTC
CASSDGGSYGYTF
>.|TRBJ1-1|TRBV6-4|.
TGTGCCAGCAGTGACTCTCAACTCCGACAGGCGTCCCCTGAAGCTTTCTTT
CASSDSQLRQASPEAFF
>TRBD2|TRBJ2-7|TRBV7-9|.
TGTGCCAGCAGCAAACTAGCGGGCTACGAGCAGTACTTC
CASSKLAGYEQYF
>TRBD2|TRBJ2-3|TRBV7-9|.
TGTGCCAGCAGCTTATCGGGACTAGCAACAGATACGCAGTATTTT
CASSLSGLATDTQYF
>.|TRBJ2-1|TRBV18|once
TGTGCCAGCTCACCACGGCAGGCCAACTACAATGAGCAGTTCTTC
CASSPRQANYNEQFF
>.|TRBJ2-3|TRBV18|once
TGTGCCAGCTCACCACTCTCTGCGGCAGACACAGATACGCAGTATTTT
CASSPLSAADTDTQYF
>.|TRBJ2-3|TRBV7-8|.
TGTGCCAGCCGGGCGGGGTCTATCACAGATACGCAGTATTTT
CASRAGSITDTQYF
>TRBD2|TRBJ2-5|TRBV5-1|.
TGCGCCAGCAGCTTGGGGACACCGGGACTAGCGGGAGGTCCTCAAGAGACCCAGTACTTC
CASSLGTPGLAGGPQETQYF
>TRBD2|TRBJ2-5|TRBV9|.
TGTGCCAGCAGCGCGGATAGCGGGAGAGAGACCCAGTACTTC
CASSADSGRETQYF
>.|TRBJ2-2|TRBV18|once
TGTGCCAGCTCACCCAAACCTACCGGGGAGCTGTTTTTT
CASSPKPTGELFF
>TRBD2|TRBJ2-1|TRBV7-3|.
TGTGCCAGCAGCTTACTAGTAGCGGGACGTGGAAATGAGCAGTTCTTC
CASSLLVAGRGNEQFF
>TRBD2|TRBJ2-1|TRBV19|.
TGTGCCAGTAGTACCCTCACTTTAGCGGGAGCTTACAATGAGCAGTTCTTC
CASSTLTLAGAYNEQFF
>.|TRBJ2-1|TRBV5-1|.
TGCGCCAGCACCTTGGGAAACTCCTACAATGAGCAGTTCTTC
CASTLGNSYNEQFF